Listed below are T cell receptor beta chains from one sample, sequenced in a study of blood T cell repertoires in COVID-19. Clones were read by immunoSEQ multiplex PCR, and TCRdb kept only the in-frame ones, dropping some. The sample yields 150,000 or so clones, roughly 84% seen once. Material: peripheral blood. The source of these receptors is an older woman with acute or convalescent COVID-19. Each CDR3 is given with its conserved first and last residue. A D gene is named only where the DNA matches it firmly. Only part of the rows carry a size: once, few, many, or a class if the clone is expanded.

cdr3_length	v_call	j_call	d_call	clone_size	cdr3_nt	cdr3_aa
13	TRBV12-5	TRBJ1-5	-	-	TGTGCTAGTGGTTTCGGGGAAAATCAGCCCCAGCATTTT	CASGFGENQPQHF
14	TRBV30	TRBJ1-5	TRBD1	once	TGTGCCTGGAGCTCCGGACAGGGAGACCAGCCCCAGCATTTT	CAWSSGQGDQPQHF
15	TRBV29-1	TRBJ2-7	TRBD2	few	TGCAGCGTTGAAGATCCGGGACTAGCGGGAGGCTTTACCACTTTC	CSVEDPGLAGGFTTF
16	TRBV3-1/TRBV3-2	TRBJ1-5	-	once	TGTGCCAGCAGCCACGCTTCGGCAGGTTTTTATCAGCCCCAGCATTTT	CASSHASAGFYQPQHF
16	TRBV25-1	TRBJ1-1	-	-	TGTGCCAGCAGTGAATTTGGTCGGGGTGAGAACACTGAAGCTTTCTTT	CASSEFGRGENTEAFF
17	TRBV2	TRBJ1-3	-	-	TGTGCCAGCAGTGAAGGTCGAGGGCTTCGTTCGGGAAACACCATATATTTT	CASSEGRGLRSGNTIYF
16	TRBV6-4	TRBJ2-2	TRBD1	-	TGTGCCAGCAGTGACTACCCGGGACAGGATACCGGGGAGCTGTTTTTT	CASSDYPGQDTGELFF
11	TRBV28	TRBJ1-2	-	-	TGTGCCAGCACTAGCGGAGGAGGCTACACCTTC	CASTSGGGYTF
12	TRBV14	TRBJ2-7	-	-	TGTGCCAGCAGCCAGACAGAATACGAGCAGTACTTC	CASSQTEYEQYF
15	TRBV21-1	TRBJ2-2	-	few	TGTGCCAGCAGCAAAACAAGGGGGCCCACCGGGGAGCTGTTTTTT	CASSKTRGPTGELFF
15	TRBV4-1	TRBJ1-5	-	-	TGCGCCAGCAGCCAAGTTCAGGGGAGCAATCAGCCCCAGCATTTT	CASSQVQGSNQPQHF
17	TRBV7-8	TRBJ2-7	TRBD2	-	TGTGCCAGCAGTCATATCGGGACTAGCGAAGTTCCTCACGAGCAGTACTTC	CASSHIGTSEVPHEQYF
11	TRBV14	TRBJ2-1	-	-	TGTGCCAGCAGCCGAGGCAATGAGCAGTTCTTC	CASSRGNEQFF
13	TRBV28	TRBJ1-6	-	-	TGTGCCAGCAGTGAGGAGAATAATTCACCCCTCCACTTT	CASSEENNSPLHF
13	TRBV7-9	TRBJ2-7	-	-	TGTGCCAGCAGCTTAGAGTCACGCGGCGAGCAGTACTTC	CASSLESRGEQYF
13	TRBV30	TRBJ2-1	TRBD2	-	TGTGCCTGGGGTCTACTAGCGTCGGGTGAGCAGTTCTTC	CAWGLLASGEQFF
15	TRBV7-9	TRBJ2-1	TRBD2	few	TGTGCCAGCAGCTTAGGGCTAGCGGGGCCCGATGAGCAGTTCTTC	CASSLGLAGPDEQFF
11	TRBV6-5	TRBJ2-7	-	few	TGTGCCAGCAAAGGACTATACGAGCAGTACTTC	CASKGLYEQYF
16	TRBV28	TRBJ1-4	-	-	TGTGCCAGCAGTTTGCGGGGGGGCAGGGGAGGAGAAAAACTGTTTTTT	CASSLRGGRGGEKLFF
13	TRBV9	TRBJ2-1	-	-	TGTGCCAGCAGCGAAGAGCTCTGGAATGAGCAGTTCTTC	CASSEELWNEQFF
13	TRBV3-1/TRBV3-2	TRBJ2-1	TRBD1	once	TGTGCCAGCAGCAGGGACAGCCACAATGAGCAGTTCTTC	CASSRDSHNEQFF
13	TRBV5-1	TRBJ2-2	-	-	TGCGCCAGCAGCCCGTTACGGGGCGGGGAGCTGTTTTTT	CASSPLRGGELFF
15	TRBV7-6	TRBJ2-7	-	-	TGTGCCAGCGGAGCTTACGGAGGGACCGCGGGAGAGCAGTACTTC	CASGAYGGTAGEQYF
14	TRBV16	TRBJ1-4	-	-	TGTGCCAGCAGCCCGCATAGAACTAATGAAAAACTGTTTTTT	CASSPHRTNEKLFF
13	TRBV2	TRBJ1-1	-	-	TGTGCCAGCAGGTCCCAGGATAGGACTGAAGCTTTCTTT	CASRSQDRTEAFF
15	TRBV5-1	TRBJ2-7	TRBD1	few	TGCGCCAGCTATGCCCCAGGACAGGGCTCCTACGAGCAGTACTTC	CASYAPGQGSYEQYF